This T cell receptor (beta chain) was identified during a study of beta chain features in type 1 diabetes. Study-level results: The naive, central memory and Treg TCRB repertoires looked more alike in patients than they did in healthy donors. At VDJ recombination sites, type 1 diabetes patients had fewer insertions and more deleted nucleotides. Type 1 diabetes patients showed a moderate but significant shortening of TCRB CDR3s in all four CD4+ subsets.

The CDR3 loop spans 13 amino acids. The V gene end was trimmed by 5 bases and the J gene end by 6 bases; junction bases not matched to a gene: 3. The germline V gene has CDR1 SGHVS and CDR2 FQNEAQ. This clone was observed a few times. What it binds is unknown. Each population that was sorted was more than 95% pure. Every bit of the isolated RNA underwent reverse transcription, so sequencing read expressed TCRB transcripts. Using immunoSEQ multiplex PCR, the repertoire was profiled, and TCRdb retains in-frame clones only, with some absent. The table lists 230,000 or so clones, around 16% of them singletons.

Sequencing input: naive CD4+ T cells from blood. The V call is TRBV7-8, the J call TRBJ2-2, with 7 bases identical to TRBD1. The receptor's source is a man aged 25-40 years with type 1 diabetes. The CDR3, as DNA: TGTGCCAGCAGCCTCGACAGGGCCGGGGAGCTGTTTTTT. It translates to CASSLDRAGELFF.